The source of this T cell receptor (beta chain) is a study of human T cells and chemical hapten exposure. V lost 4 bases and J lost 5; bases outside the gene matches: 8. CDR3 size: 15 residues. The germline gives CDR1 ENHRY, CDR2 SYGVKD. Total RNA was isolated from unfractionated whole blood. Separate cDNA molecules received unique molecular identifiers, which the library attached to them. TCRdb used MiXCR to reprocess the 5' RACE reads, holding one entry per CDR3 protein. The data show 65,000 to 95,000 distinct CDR3 sequences, with 6% to 8.5% seen just once and 2% to 2.5% held by the top ten. A few counts support this clonotype.

The gene calls are TRBV10-3 and TRBJ1-5; 7 positions match TRBD1. This TCR derives from a male donor in good health. CDR3 sequence: CAISAKGQRDQPQHF. In nucleotides, the CDR3 is TGTGCCATCAGTGCCAAGGGACAGAGGGATCAGCCCCAGCATTTT.